These T cell receptor beta chains were read from a single sample in a study of blood T cells in healthy people across ages. MiXCR was run by TCRdb on the 5' RACE reads, yielding one entry per CDR3 protein. The data contain under 2 million distinct CDR3 sequences, about 31% of them singletons. The sample comprised blood. Receptor source: a woman aged 25 to 39 in good health. Both conserved end residues are part of each CDR3. The D gene is left open where the match is weak. For some rows the clone size is stated as once, few or many, or as a class when expanded; others skip it.

TRBV4-1,TRBJ2-5,.,.,TGCGCCAGCAGCCAAGAACAGCTCCAAGGGACCCAGTACTTC,CASSQEQLQGTQYF
TRBV20-1,TRBJ2-7,.,.,TGCAGTGCTACGAATCCGATATCAACCTACGAGCAGTACTTC,CSATNPISTYEQYF
TRBV3-1,TRBJ2-3,.,TRBD2,TGTGCCAGCAGCCAAAGGGGGACTAGCGGAAACGGCCTGGATACGCAGTATTTT,CASSQRGTSGNGLDTQYF
TRBV6-1,TRBJ2-7,.,.,TGTGCCACCGCTTATGGGGATGGAACGTCCTACGAGCAGTACTTC,CATAYGDGTSYEQYF
TRBV6-2/TRBV6-3,TRBJ2-7,.,.,TGTGCCAGCAGCCGAGGCCCCAGAAATGAGCAGTACTTC,CASSRGPRNEQYF
TRBV20-1,TRBJ2-3,few,TRBD1,TGCAGTGCTAGAGATGGCCGGGACAGGGGGCGCGCAGATACGCAGTATTTT,CSARDGRDRGRADTQYF
TRBV12-3/TRBV12-4,TRBJ2-2,once,.,TGTGCCAGCAGAATGACAGGGGAGCTGTTTTTT,CASRMTGELFF
TRBV7-6,TRBJ2-5,.,TRBD2,TGTGCCAGCAGCCAGACTAGCATGGAGACCCAGTACTTC,CASSQTSMETQYF
TRBV5-8,TRBJ2-1,.,TRBD1,TGTGCCAGCAGCCGGGGCAGGGGGTTATACAATGAGCAGTTCTTC,CASSRGRGLYNEQFF
TRBV20-1,TRBJ2-5,.,.,TGCAGTGCTAGTAATACAGCTGGAGCGCAAGAGACCCAGTACTTC,CSASNTAGAQETQYF
TRBV5-1,TRBJ1-5,.,.,TGCGCCAGCAGCCTGGAGCCCAGGGGAAGCAATCAGCCCCAGCATTTT,CASSLEPRGSNQPQHF
TRBV3-1,TRBJ2-7,few,TRBD2,TGTGCCAGCAGCCAAGATAAGACTAGCGGGAGGGCCTGGTACGAGCAGTACTTC,CASSQDKTSGRAWYEQYF
TRBV29-1,TRBJ2-7,.,.,TGCAGCGTCGCCAAGTACAACAGCTACGAGCAGTACTTC,CSVAKYNSYEQYF
TRBV5-1,TRBJ2-5,few,TRBD2,TGCGCCAGCAGACTAGCGGGGTCGGAAGAGACCCAGTACTTC,CASRLAGSEETQYF
TRBV20-1,TRBJ2-1,.,.,TGCAGTGCTAGAGGGGCAGCCAATGAGCAGTTCTTC,CSARGAANEQFF
TRBV4-2,TRBJ2-3,.,TRBD2,TGTGCCAGCAGCCAGCTAGCGGGGGGGCAGAGCACAGATACGCAGTATTTT,CASSQLAGGQSTDTQYF
TRBV20-1,TRBJ2-7,once,TRBD1,TGCAGTGCTAGAGATCCGGGACAGACTTTCTACGAGCAGTACTTC,CSARDPGQTFYEQYF
TRBV4-1,TRBJ2-1,few,.,TGCGCCAGCAGCCAAGAACCGGGACTCCAGGGGCATGAGCAGTTCTTC,CASSQEPGLQGHEQFF
TRBV21-1,TRBJ1-1,.,.,TGTGCCAGCAGCAAAGGATCTGACAGTCGGAATGCGGCTTTCTTT,CASSKGSDSRNAAFF